This T cell receptor (beta chain) emerged from a study of radiation and T cells in renal cell carcinoma. Per germline, CDR1 SGHNT and CDR2 YYREEE (reference sequence). J lost 6 bases, V lost 4 bases, and 13 bases had no gene match. The CDR3 extends over 15 amino acids. Turning to this clone: Antigen: not known.

Data came from immunoSEQ multiplex PCR; TCRdb stores just in-frame clones and leaves some out. The table records over 120,000 clones, less than 90% of them present only once. Study-level findings and limits: Top tumor clonotypes rose in blood 2 weeks post-radiation, then contracted.

Time point defined: blood 4 weeks post-SBRT, at nephrectomy. The treatment: 15 Gy SBRT to primary tumor, nephrectomy 4 weeks later. Material: blood, obtained from a patient whose treatment included radiotherapy and nephrectomy. The chain recombines TRBV5-4 with TRBJ2-7; 7 bases line up with TRBD2. The receptor's source is a woman in her forties or fifties with renal cell carcinoma. The CDR3 loop is CASSPGGRASFEQYF. As DNA, the CDR3 is TGTGCCAGCAGCCCTGGGGGGAGGGCGTCGTTCGAGCAGTACTTC.